The entry below describes one TCR beta chain. What it binds is not known. The data were taken from a study of memory CD4+ T cells and cytomegalovirus serostatus. Study-level results: CD4+ memory repertoires contained about 40% of the roughly 160 reported CMV TCRbeta sequences.

Single viable CD3+CD4+CD8-CD45RO+ cells were sorted as the memory CD4+ T cells. Here immunoSEQ multiplex PCR was the method, and the copy in TCRdb shows in-frame clones only, minus some. Of about 50,000 clones listed, around 78% are singletons. Sequenced sample: memory CD4+ T cells from blood. This TCR was sampled from an adult in good health and CMV-seronegative.

The CDR3 DNA is TGTGCCAGCAGCTTGCGGGGGCCCTCCTACGAGCAGTACTTC. Protein sequence: CASSLRGPSYEQYF. The chain uses TRBV5-4 and TRBJ2-7; the D gene could be TRBD1 or TRBD2 (6 bases each). Trimming removed 1 base at V and 0 bases at J, with 8 bases between. The CDR3 is 14 residues long. From germline, CDR1 is SGHNT and CDR2 YYREEE (reference sequence).